Below, 32 T cell receptor beta chains from the same sample are listed, as sequenced in a study of shared clonotypes between healthy human individuals. Terminally differentiated effector memory CD45RA+ cells were left out of the naive CD8 fraction, which was CD45RO-negative and positively selected for CCR7. Clones were sequenced by immunoSEQ multiplex PCR, and TCRdb holds only the in-frame ones, with some missing. The sample gives about 2.1 million clones, approximately 94% of which show up once; about 1.8% is in the top ten. The material sequenced was naive CD8+ T cells from PBMCs. The receptors were sampled from a man aged 18-30 years in good health. Some clones in this sample may be carry-over from other donors' samples.

CDR3 nucleotides: TGTGCCAGCAGCTTAGTCCGACTAGCGGGCCGCTACGAGCAGTACTTC. Protein product: CASSLVRLAGRYEQYF. V is TRBV11-2 and J is TRBJ2-7, with 10 positions matching TRBD2. With V trimmed by 1 base and J by 3 bases, 6 bases remained unmatched. Germline-derived CDR1 and CDR2 are SGHAT and FQNNGV. The length of the CDR3 is 16 residues.

The rearrangement uses TRBV27 and TRBJ2-1; either TRBD1 or TRBD2 may supply D (5 bases each). V was cut by 4 bases and J by 6 bases, with 22 bases left in between. Germline CDR1 is MNHEY and CDR2 is SMNVEV (reference sequence). CDR3 length: 17 residues. The CDR3 region has the DNA TGTGCCAGCAGTTCCTATCCGGGACCCTACCTTGTCAATGAGCAGTTCTTC. It codes for CASSSYPGPYLVNEQFF.

V usage is TRBV7-9 and J usage is TRBJ2-4; no firm D call. This CDR3 is 18 amino acids long. CDR1 and CDR2 from the germline V gene are SEHNR and FQNEAQ (reference sequence). The germline V and J ends were trimmed by 2 bases and 0 bases, with 17 bases remaining between them. CDR3: CASSLLSSTELAKNIQYF. The CDR3 coding sequence is TGTGCCAGCAGCTTATTGTCTTCGACGGAGCTAGCCAAAAACATTCAGTACTTC.

The J gene is TRBJ2-1, the V gene TRBV10-3; 7 nucleotides agree with TRBD2. CDR3 length: 12 residues. The germline V gene has CDR1 ENHRY and CDR2 SYGVKD. The V and J ends lost 9 bases and 7 bases, in that order; junction bases with no gene match: 6. DNA for the CDR3: TGTGCCATTAGATATAGCGGGAATGAGCAGTTCTTC. Protein: CAIRYSGNEQFF.

The chain links TRBV12-5 to TRBJ2-3; 14 bases align to TRBD2. The CDR3 runs to 19 residues. The ends lost 2 bases at V and 2 bases at J; junction bases unmatched: 9. CDR1 is LGHNT and CDR2 is FRNRAP in the germline V gene. The DNA of the CDR3 is TGTGCTAGTGGTTTGTGGGGACTAGCGGGAGTTGTCCCCACAGATACGCAGTATTTT. This codes for CASGLWGLAGVVPTDTQYF.

The chain couples TRBV5-1 to TRBJ2-1; TRBD2 aligns across 12 bases. CDR3 length: 17 amino acids. The trim removed 1 base at V and 0 bases at J, leaving 2 bases unmatched. Looked up from germline, CDR1 is SGHRS and CDR2 is YFSETQ. CDR3 nucleotides: TGCGCCAGCAGCTTGCTAGCGGGAGGGTCCTCCTACAATGAGCAGTTCTTC. Translating gives CASSLLAGGSSYNEQFF.

CDR3 loop: CASSPKTDYGYTF. The CDR3 bases are TGTGCCAGCAGCCCCAAAACTGACTATGGCTACACCTTC. The gene calls are TRBV7-9 and TRBJ1-2; D unresolved. Germline V lookup: CDR1 SEHNR, CDR2 FQNEAQ (reference sequence). Trimming removed 5 bases at V and 3 bases at J, with 10 bases between. The CDR3 runs to 13 residues. The full variable domain, with the rest looked up from reference TRBV7-9 and TRBJ1-2, is DTGVSQNPRHKITKRGQNVTFRCDPISEHNRLYWYRQTLGQGPEFLTYFQNEAQLEKSRLLSDRFSAERPKGSFSTLEIQRTEQGDSAMYLCASSPKTDYGYTFGSGTRLTVV.

J is TRBJ1-2 and V is TRBV4-3; the D gene is possibly TRBD1 (5 bases). Per the germline V gene, CDR1 is LGHNA and CDR2 is YSLEER. This CDR3 has 14 amino acids. Trimming removed 4 bases from V and 3 bases from J, with 12 bases in between. This CDR3 is CASSPGTGDYGYTF. The DNA of the CDR3 is TGCGCCAGCAGCCCGGGGACTGGAGACTATGGCTACACCTTC.

CDR3 nucleotide sequence: TGTGCCAGCAGCCCCTGGGAGGGGGGGAACACTGAAGCTTTCTTT. This gives the protein CASSPWEGGNTEAFF. The J gene is TRBJ1-1, the V gene TRBV28; tentative D call: TRBD1 (6 bases). The V end was cut by 6 bases, the J end by 1 base, with 15 bases between. The germline CDR1 and CDR2 sequences are MDHEN and SYDVKM. The CDR3 consists of 15 residues.

The V and J genes are TRBV28 and TRBJ1-2; tentatively, D is TRBD1 (5 bases). Per germline, CDR1 MDHEN and CDR2 SYDVKM. V was trimmed by 2 bases and J by 2 bases, leaving 12 bases between them. The CDR3 has 15 residues. The CDR3 nucleotides read TGTGCCAGCAGTTTAAGTCCGGGACGGAACTATGGCTACACCTTC. It is translated as CASSLSPGRNYGYTF.

The chain is built from TRBV7-3 and TRBJ2-1, with TRBD2 matching over 10 bases. Trimming cost V 1 base and J 2 bases; bases outside gene matches: 11. The CDR3 contains 19 residues. From germline, CDR1 is SGHTA and CDR2 FQGTGA. The CDR3 nucleotides read TGTGCCAGCAGCTTAATTGGCGGGACTAGCGCAGTTACCTACAATGAGCAGTTCTTC. Translated, it gives CASSLIGGTSAVTYNEQFF.

The V gene is TRBV9, the J gene TRBJ2-1, with a possible D match to TRBD2 (6 bases). CDR3 length equals 14 residues. CDR1 and CDR2 from the germline V gene are SGDLS and YYNGEE. V gave up 0 bases and J gave up 9 bases, with 13 bases separating them. The CDR3 is CASSVVGRGVEQFF. The CDR3 bases are TGTGCCAGCAGCGTAGTCGGGAGAGGGGTTGAGCAGTTCTTC. Variable domain in full (rest from reference TRBV9 and TRBJ2-1): DSGVTQTPKHLITATGQRVTLRCSPRSGDLSVYWYQQSLDQGLQFLIQYYNGEERAKGNILERFSAQQFPDLHSELNLSSLELGDSALYFCASSVVGRGVEQFFGPGTRLTVL.

CDR3 region: CASSKTQGARGNQPQHF. The CDR3 nucleotides read TGTGCCAGCAGTAAAACACAGGGGGCGCGAGGCAATCAGCCCCAGCATTTT. This sequence joins TRBV6-7 and TRBJ1-5, with 9 bases aligning to TRBD1. Being an ORF, TRBV6-7 has a function that is uncertain. The V gene end was trimmed by 5 bases and the J gene end by 2 bases; junction bases not matched to a gene: 10. This CDR3 contains 17 residues.

The chain recombines TRBV27 with TRBJ2-3; 10 bases match TRBD2. The ends lost 3 bases at V and 5 bases at J; junction bases unmatched: 2. This CDR3 has 14 amino acids. The germline V gene has CDR1 MNHEY and CDR2 SMNVEV (reference sequence). The CDR3 DNA sequence: TGTGCCAGCAGTTTTAGCGGGAGGTTAGATACGCAGTATTTT. Encoded protein: CASSFSGRLDTQYF.

The chain employs TRBV5-1 and TRBJ1-1, with D maybe TRBD1 (6 bases). Germline-derived CDR1 and CDR2 are SGHRS and YFSETQ. Trimming shortened V by 0 bases and J by 8 bases, and 11 bases separated the two germline ends. This CDR3 spans 13 amino acids. The CDR3 here is CASSLVAGVEAFF. CDR3 nucleotide sequence: TGCGCCAGCAGCTTGGTCGCAGGGGTGGAAGCTTTCTTT. Drawing the rest from reference TRBV5-1 and TRBJ1-1, the complete variable domain is KAGVTQTPRYLIKTRGQQVTLSCSPISGHRSVSWYQQTPGQGLQFLFEYFSETQRNKGNFPGRFSGRQFSNSRSEMNVSTLELGDSALYLCASSLVAGVEAFFGQGTRLTVV.

The rearrangement links TRBV10-2 to TRBJ2-2, with D unresolved. Trimming removed 7 bases at V and 0 bases at J, with 0 bases between. The CDR3 totals 11 residues. Germline CDR1 WSHSY, CDR2 SAAADI. CDR3 residues: CASTNTGELFF. Written as DNA, the CDR3 is TGCGCCAGCACGAACACCGGGGAGCTGTTTTTT.

The V call is TRBV19, the J call TRBJ2-2; unclear D gene. There are 16 residues in the CDR3. V was trimmed by 1 base and J by 0 bases, leaving 9 bases between them. CDR1 is LNHDA, CDR2 SQIVND, per germline (reference sequence). The CDR3 loop is CASSIVRPSNTGELFF. The CDR3 region has the DNA TGTGCCAGTAGTATAGTGCGGCCGTCGAACACCGGGGAGCTGTTTTTT.

The genes are TRBV7-9 and TRBJ2-3; D not resolved. The CDR3 is 12 residues long. V lost 6 bases and J lost 4, with 8 bases in between. Germline V gene lookup returns CDR1 SEHNR and CDR2 FQNEAQ (reference sequence). CDR3 DNA: TGTGCCAGCAGAGTGTCTCCAGATACGCAGTATTTT. This codes for CASRVSPDTQYF.

About this clone: Other DNA sequences of this sample code for an identical CDR3. The J gene is TRBJ2-2, the V gene TRBV19; a possible D gene is TRBD2 (5 bases). Per germline, CDR1 LNHDA and CDR2 SQIVND (reference sequence). V lost 2 bases to trimming and J lost 6 bases, with 7 bases between them. The CDR3 consists of 13 residues. CDR3 residues: CASSITGAGELFF. CDR3 coding DNA: TGTGCCAGTAGTATAACCGGGGCCGGGGAGCTGTTTTTT.

The chain combines TRBV7-8 with TRBJ1-1; D is uncertain. The CDR3 has 13 amino acids. V was clipped by 0 bases and J by 3 bases, with 5 bases between them. CDR1 and CDR2 from the germline V gene are SGHVS and FQNEAQ. The CDR3 is CASSLAEHTEAFF. The DNA for the CDR3 is TGTGCCAGCAGCTTAGCCGAGCACACTGAAGCTTTCTTT.

The CDR3 is CAIDWNNPKNIQYF. CDR3 DNA sequence: TGTGCCATTGACTGGAACAACCCCAAAAACATTCAGTACTTC. The genes are TRBV10-3 and TRBJ2-4; D gene unclear. Germline values: CDR1 ENHRY, CDR2 SYGVKD. V was pared by 9 bases and J by 2 bases, with 14 bases between. This CDR3 has 14 amino acids.

The V call is TRBV13, the J call TRBJ2-1, with 7 bases identical to TRBD1. CDR1 and CDR2 from the germline V gene are PRHDT and FYEKMQ (reference sequence). CDR3 length: 14 residues. The J segment lost 9 bases and the V segment lost 3 bases, leaving 8 bases of the junction unmatched. In DNA, the CDR3 is TGTGCCAGCAGCTTTCGTATTCGGGACAGTGAGCAGTTCTTC. Translation gives CASSFRIRDSEQFF.

V gene TRBV5-1 combines with J gene TRBJ1-4; no definite D call. The CDR3 sequence is 13 residues long. Per germline, CDR1 SGHRS and CDR2 YFSETQ. The ends were cut back, 2 bases at V and 7 bases at J, with 9 bases in the middle. The CDR3 spells CASSLSVGEKLFF. Written as DNA, the CDR3 is TGCGCCAGCAGCTTAAGTGTTGGTGAAAAACTGTTTTTT.

This sequence joins TRBV6-5 and TRBJ2-7, with a tentative D call TRBD2 (7 bases). Germline V gives CDR1 MNHEY, CDR2 SVGAGI. The V end lost 2 bases, the J end lost 4 bases, and 9 bases lay between the germline ends. The CDR3 has 13 residues. In DNA form, the CDR3 reads TGTGCCAGCAGTTACCGGGGGGCGTACGAGCAGTACTTC. It is translated as CASSYRGAYEQYF.

The rearrangement uses TRBV27 and TRBJ2-7; 7 bases map to TRBD1. CDR3 size: 16 residues. Unmatched junction bases numbered 12, after V lost 5 bases and J lost 2 bases. The germline V gene has CDR1 MNHEY and CDR2 SMNVEV (reference sequence). Here the CDR3 reads CASSTSVTGAAYEQYF. CDR3 coding DNA: TGTGCCAGCAGTACCTCAGTTACAGGGGCGGCCTACGAGCAGTACTTC.

This clone has just one count. The V and J genes are TRBV28 and TRBJ1-2; D may be TRBD1 (5 bases). CDR1 is MDHEN and CDR2 is SYDVKM in the germline V gene. Trimming shortened V by 5 bases and J by 4 bases, and 20 bases separated the two germline ends. CDR3 size: 16 residues. CDR3 in DNA: TGTGCCAGCAGTCCAAGACCCAGCCCCGGGGGCTATGGCTACACCTTC. Translating it yields CASSPRPSPGGYGYTF.

The rearrangement joins TRBV5-6 to TRBJ2-1; D unclear. The length of the CDR3 is 12 residues. The germline CDR1 and CDR2 sequences are SGHDT and YYEEEE. The ends were cut back, 4 bases at V and 8 bases at J, with 10 bases in the middle. DNA of the CDR3: TGTGCCAGCAGCCTCCGTAGGTATGAGCAGTTCTTC. Protein: CASSLRRYEQFF.

The V gene is TRBV11-2, the J gene TRBJ2-2; TRBD1 aligns across 9 bases. V shed 6 bases and J 8 bases; nucleotides not matched to a gene: 7. This CDR3 region has 14 residues. The V gene's germline CDR1 is SGHAT and CDR2 FQNNGV. CDR3: CASSRTGEVGELFF. The CDR3, as DNA: TGTGCCAGCAGTCGGACAGGGGAAGTGGGGGAGCTGTTTTTT.

V and J are TRBV7-9 and TRBJ2-3; D uncertain. The length of the CDR3 is 16 residues. The germline gives CDR1 SEHNR, CDR2 FQNEAQ (reference sequence). The V gene lost 1 base and the J gene lost 1 base, with 12 bases spanning the gap. The CDR3 loop is CASSLGIGVGTDTQYF. DNA for the CDR3: TGTGCCAGCAGCTTAGGTATAGGTGTGGGCACAGATACGCAGTATTTT.

This rearrangement joins TRBV15 to TRBJ2-3; TRBD1 aligns across 7 bases. This CDR3 region has 13 residues. Trimming at V came to 4 bases and at J to 4 bases, leaving 2 bases not matched to a gene. Germline-derived CDR1 and CDR2 are LNHNV and YYDKDF (reference sequence). CDR3 nucleotide sequence: TGTGCCACCAGCAAGACAGGGTCAGATACGCAGTATTTT. It specifies CATSKTGSDTQYF.

J is TRBJ2-7 and V is TRBV7-2, with D tentatively TRBD2 (6 bases). Germline values: CDR1 SGHTA, CDR2 FQGNSA. This CDR3 contains 13 residues. Trimming removed 5 bases at V and 8 bases at J, with 16 bases between. CDR3 nucleotides: TGTGCCAGCAGCCCAGGGACTTCCTTGCAGCAGTACTTC. This gives the protein CASSPGTSLQQYF.

In regard to this clone: Other DNA sequences in this specimen translate into the identical CDR3. The chain links TRBV1 to TRBJ1-1. TRBV1 is assigned pseudogene status. The CDR3 spans 15 residues. The CDR3 sequence: CTSSQRGGRGTEAFF. The CDR3 DNA reads as TGCACCAGTAGCCAACGGGGGGGCCGCGGCACTGAAGCTTTCTTT.